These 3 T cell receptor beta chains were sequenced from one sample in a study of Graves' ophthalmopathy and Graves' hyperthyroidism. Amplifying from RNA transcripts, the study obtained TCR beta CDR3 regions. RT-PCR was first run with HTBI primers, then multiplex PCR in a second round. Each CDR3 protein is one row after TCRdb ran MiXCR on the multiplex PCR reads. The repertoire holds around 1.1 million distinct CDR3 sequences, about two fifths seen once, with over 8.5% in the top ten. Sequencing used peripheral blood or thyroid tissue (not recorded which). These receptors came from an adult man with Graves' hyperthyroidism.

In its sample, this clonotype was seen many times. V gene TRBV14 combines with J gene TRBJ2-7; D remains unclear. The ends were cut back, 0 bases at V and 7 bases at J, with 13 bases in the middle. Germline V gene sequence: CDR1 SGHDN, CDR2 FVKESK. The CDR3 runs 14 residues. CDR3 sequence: CASSQEYIFEEQYF. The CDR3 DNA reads TGTGCCAGCAGCCAAGAATACATCTTTGAGGAGCAGTACTTC.

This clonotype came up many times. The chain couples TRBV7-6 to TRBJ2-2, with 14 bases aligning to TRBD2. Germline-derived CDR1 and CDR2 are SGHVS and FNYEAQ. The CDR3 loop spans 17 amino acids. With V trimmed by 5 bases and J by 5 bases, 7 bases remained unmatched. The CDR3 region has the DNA TGTGCCAGCAGCGGGACTCGGACTAGCGGGAGGACCGGGGAGCTGTTTTTT. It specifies CASSGTRTSGRTGELFF.

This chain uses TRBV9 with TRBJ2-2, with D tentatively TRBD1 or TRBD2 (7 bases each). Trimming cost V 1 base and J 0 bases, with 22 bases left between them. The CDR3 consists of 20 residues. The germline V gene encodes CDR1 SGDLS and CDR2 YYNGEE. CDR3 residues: CASSVRAGARGQTNTGELFF. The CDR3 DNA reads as TGTGCCAGCAGCGTACGGGCGGGAGCTAGGGGGCAAACGAACACCGGGGAGCTGTTTTTT.